Shown below are 10 T cell receptor beta chains from a single sample sequenced in a study of T cell clonotyping in hematopoietic cell transplantation. Clones were read by immunoSEQ multiplex PCR, and TCRdb kept only the in-frame ones, dropping some. Among tens of thousands of clones listed, nearly 97% were seen once. What was sequenced was peripheral blood mononuclear cells. These receptors were taken from a man aged 30-40 years in good health. Some clones in this sample may be carry-over from other donors' samples.

The chain employs TRBV9 and TRBJ2-2; possibly TRBD2 for D (6 bases). The CDR3 is made up of 15 amino acids. Germline V CDR1 and CDR2: SGDLS, YYNGEE. V was trimmed by 3 bases and J by 3 bases, leaving 12 bases between them. The CDR3 here is CASSGTSPDTGELFF. The CDR3 DNA reads as TGTGCCAGCAGCGGTACTAGCCCCGACACCGGGGAGCTGTTTTTT.

The gene calls are TRBV6-5 and TRBJ2-1; no clear D gene. This CDR3 contains 12 residues. CDR1 and CDR2 (germline): MNHEY, SVGAGI. V lost 5 bases to trimming and J lost 7 bases, with 9 bases between them. In nucleotides, the CDR3 is TGTGCCAGCAGTCTAGGCCGGAATGAGCAGTTCTTC. This gives the protein CASSLGRNEQFF.

V gene TRBV5-6 combines with J gene TRBJ1-2; maybe TRBD1 (5 bases). CDR1 and CDR2 from the germline V gene are SGHDT and YYEEEE. Trimming shortened V by 1 base and J by 8 bases, and 15 bases separated the two germline ends. CDR3 length: 14 residues. CDR3 DNA: TGTGCCAGCAGCTTGTGGGAGGGGCTGAAAGGCTACACCTTC. Protein: CASSLWEGLKGYTF.

The chain couples TRBV27 to TRBJ1-1; the D gene is possibly TRBD1 (5 bases). The CDR3 loop spans 14 amino acids. The ends were cut back, 4 bases at V and 8 bases at J, with 17 bases in the middle. The germline V gene encodes CDR1 MNHEY and CDR2 SMNVEV (reference sequence). Here the CDR3 reads CASSSQGPPREAFF. In nucleotides, the CDR3 is TGTGCCAGCAGTTCCCAGGGACCGCCGAGGGAAGCTTTCTTT.

CDR3 bases: TGTGCCTGGAGCCCAACAGGGGGGCCTGGGGATACGCAGTATTTT. Translating gives CAWSPTGGPGDTQYF. J is TRBJ2-3 and V is TRBV30; 8 positions agree with TRBD1. V shed 3 bases and J 6 bases; nucleotides not matched to a gene: 11. Germline-derived CDR1 and CDR2 are GTSNPN and SVGIG (reference sequence). The CDR3 covers 15 residues.

The chain uses TRBV9 and TRBJ2-3; 7 bases align to TRBD2. After removal of 4 bases from V and 2 bases from J, the junction contained 10 bases not matched to a gene. The CDR3 extends over 16 amino acids. Germline CDR1 SGDLS, CDR2 YYNGEE. CDR3 amino acids: CASSPTLGGVTDTQYF. CDR3 DNA: TGTGCCAGCAGCCCGACGCTGGGGGGGGTCACAGATACGCAGTATTTT. The full variable domain, rest sourced from reference TRBV9 and TRBJ2-3, is DSGVTQTPKHLITATGQRVTLRCSPRSGDLSVYWYQQSLDQGLQFLIQYYNGEERAKGNILERFSAQQFPDLHSELNLSSLELGDSALYFCASSPTLGGVTDTQYFGPGTRLTVL.

The chain is built from TRBV5-1 and TRBJ2-3; tentatively, D is TRBD2 (6 bases). Germline assignment: CDR1 SGHRS and CDR2 YFSETQ. V was cut by 4 bases and J by 4 bases, with 10 bases left in between. CDR3 length: 13 residues. The CDR3 coding sequence is TGCGCCAGCAGCACGGAGGGACCAGATACGCAGTATTTT. As protein: CASSTEGPDTQYF.

This sequence joins TRBV25-1 and TRBJ1-2, with a possible D match to TRBD1 (5 bases). V was clipped by 4 bases and J by 4 bases, with 16 bases between them. The germline V gene has CDR1 MGHDK and CDR2 SYGVNS. The CDR3 runs to 15 residues. As DNA, the CDR3 is TGTGCCAGCAGTGCCGTTCAGGGACTAGGCTATGGCTACACCTTC. It translates to CASSAVQGLGYGYTF.

The rearrangement links TRBV27 to TRBJ2-1; TRBD2 might be the D (6 bases). The CDR3 covers 15 residues. CDR1 is MNHEY and CDR2 is SMNVEV in the germline V gene (reference sequence). V was cut by 3 bases and J by 8 bases, with 17 bases left in between. As DNA, the CDR3 is TGTGCCAGCAGTTTTGGAGGGTTTGGTCCCCATGAGCAGTTCTTC. Translated: CASSFGGFGPHEQFF.

This chain links TRBV19 with TRBJ2-7; D remains ambiguous. This CDR3 comprises 11 residues. V was clipped by 6 bases and J by 5 bases, with 8 bases between them. Per the germline V gene, CDR1 is LNHDA and CDR2 is SQIVND (reference sequence). The DNA of the CDR3 is TGTGCCAGTAGCGCCGGTGACGAGCAGTACTTC. As protein: CASSAGDEQYF.